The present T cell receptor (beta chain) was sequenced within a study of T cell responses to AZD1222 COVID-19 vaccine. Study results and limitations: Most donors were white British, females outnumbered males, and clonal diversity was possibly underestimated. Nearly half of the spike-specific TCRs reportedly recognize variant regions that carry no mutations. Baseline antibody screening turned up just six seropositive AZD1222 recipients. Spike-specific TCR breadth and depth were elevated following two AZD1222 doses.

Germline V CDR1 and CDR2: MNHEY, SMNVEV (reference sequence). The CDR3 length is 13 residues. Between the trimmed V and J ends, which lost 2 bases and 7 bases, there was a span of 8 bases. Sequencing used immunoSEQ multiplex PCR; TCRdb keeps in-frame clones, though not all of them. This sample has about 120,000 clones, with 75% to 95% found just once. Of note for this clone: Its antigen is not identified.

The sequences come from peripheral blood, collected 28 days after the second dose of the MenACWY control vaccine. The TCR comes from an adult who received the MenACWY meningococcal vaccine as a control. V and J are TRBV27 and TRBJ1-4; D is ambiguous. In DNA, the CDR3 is TGTGCCAGCAGTTTAGGAGTTGCTGAAAAACTGTTTTTT. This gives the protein CASSLGVAEKLFF.